Shown below are 19 T cell receptor beta chains from a single sample sequenced in a study of cytomegalovirus exposure and HLA in healthy donors. PCR was performed using 60 Vbeta and 13 Jbeta primers. Some clones are missing from TCRdb's copy, which holds only in-frame ones; the method was immunoSEQ multiplex PCR. Seen here are 80,000 to 100,000 clones, around 68% observed once, and the top ten hold 2% to 2.5%. Material for sequencing was PBMCs. These receptor sequences come from a man aged 45-65 years in good health and CMV-seronegative.

For the CDR3, the DNA is TGTGCCAGCAGTTTAGCTCTGAGCGGGAGATTTGGGGAGCAGTTCTTC. It yields the protein CASSLALSGRFGEQFF. This rearrangement joins TRBV27 to TRBJ2-1, with 8 bases aligning to TRBD2. Trimming cost V 2 bases and J 10 bases; bases outside gene matches: 13. Germline V gives CDR1 MNHEY, CDR2 SMNVEV (reference sequence). The CDR3 sequence is 16 residues long.

This chain uses TRBV6-1 with TRBJ2-5; TRBD2 matches 10 bases. The last part of the DNA fits TRBJ2-7 better; the J call may be wrong. CDR1 and CDR2 from the germline V gene are MNHNS and SASEGT. The CDR3 sequence is 15 residues long. CDR3 residues: CASSEESGRAYEQYF. The CDR3 bases are TGTGCCAGCAGTGAAGAAAGCGGGAGGGCCTACGAGCAGTACTTC.

The chain recombines TRBV30 with TRBJ1-4; 9 positions agree with TRBD1. Germline trimming cut 3 bases from V and 5 bases from J; bases unmatched to any gene: 7. The CDR3 extends over 15 amino acids. Germline V gene data show CDR1 as GTSNPN and CDR2 as SVGIG (reference sequence). The CDR3 bases are TGTGCCTGGAGGCATGGGACAGGGAGCAATGAAAAACTGTTTTTT. Residues: CAWRHGTGSNEKLFF.

This clone turned up a few times. The chain employs TRBV19 and TRBJ1-1; D unresolved. Trimming stripped 8 bases from V and 1 base from J, with 8 bases between. CDR3 size: 12 residues. Germline V lookup: CDR1 LNHDA, CDR2 SQIVND (reference sequence). CDR3 in amino acids: CASLAGNTEAFF. As DNA, the CDR3 is TGTGCCAGTCTGGCAGGGAACACTGAAGCTTTCTTT.

This clone appeared a few times. A read error may produce the germline difference seen at one junction end. The J gene is TRBJ2-1, the V gene TRBV27; D is perhaps TRBD2 (5 bases). In germline, CDR1 is MNHEY, CDR2 SMNVEV (reference sequence). This CDR3 is 15 amino acids long. The CDR3 spells CACSKRRIGENEQFF. Here the CDR3 DNA reads TGTGCCTGCAGTAAGCGTAGGATCGGGGAAAATGAGCAGTTCTTC.

The J gene is TRBJ2-1, the V gene TRBV13, with D tentatively TRBD2 (5 bases). There are 17 residues in the CDR3. Looked up from germline, CDR1 is PRHDT and CDR2 is FYEKMQ (reference sequence). V was pared by 0 bases and J by 7 bases, with 19 bases between. The CDR3 DNA reads as TGTGCCAGCAGCTTAGGCCGTCGGGTAGGGTCGGGGAATGAGCAGTTCTTC. Amino acid sequence: CASSLGRRVGSGNEQFF.

This rearrangement joins TRBV28 to TRBJ2-1; D possibly corresponds to TRBD2 (7 bases). CDR1 is MDHEN, CDR2 SYDVKM, per germline. This CDR3 comprises 17 residues. With 1 base removed from V and 2 bases from J, the gap between germline ends came to 15 bases. The CDR3, as DNA: TGTGCCAGCAGTTTATCTGGGCGGGGGCGGACCTACAATGAGCAGTTCTTC. This codes for CASSLSGRGRTYNEQFF.

The chain couples TRBV10-3 to TRBJ2-1; D is uncertain. V was cut by 0 bases and J by 5 bases, with 14 bases left in between. Germline V gene lookup returns CDR1 ENHRY and CDR2 SYGVKD. The CDR3 is made up of 16 amino acids. The DNA of the CDR3 is TGTGCCATCAGTGAGTCGACTCTGGCCAGCAACAATGAGCAGTTCTTC. This gives the protein CAISESTLASNNEQFF.

J is TRBJ2-1 and V is TRBV14, with D hard to call. Germline lookup yields CDR1 SGHDN and CDR2 FVKESK. The CDR3 covers 12 residues. Trimming took 2 bases from V and 8 from J, leaving 7 bases between them. The CDR3 DNA reads as TGTGCCAGCAGCCAAATAGGAGATGAGCAGTTCTTC. As protein: CASSQIGDEQFF.

The chain recombines TRBV19 with TRBJ2-2; 12 bases agree with TRBD1. The CDR3 spans 16 residues. Unmatched junction bases numbered 8, after V lost 5 bases and J lost 7 bases. Germline V gene lookup returns CDR1 LNHDA and CDR2 SQIVND (reference sequence). CDR3 residues: CASSGAGQGAVGELFF. Here the CDR3 DNA reads TGTGCCAGTAGTGGGGCGGGACAGGGGGCTGTCGGGGAGCTGTTTTTT.

The chain is built from TRBV10-2 and TRBJ1-4; 9 bases are a match to TRBD1. V dropped 4 bases and J dropped 5; count of bases not matched to a gene: 2. Germline CDR1 reads WSHSY; CDR2 reads SAAADI. This CDR3 contains 14 residues. CDR3 nucleotide sequence: TGCGCCAGCAGTGGGGGGACAGGGAATGAAAAACTGTTTTTT. Protein sequence: CASSGGTGNEKLFF.

In its sample, this clone was seen a few times. The V gene is TRBV6-5, the J gene TRBJ1-1; 7 bases match TRBD1. The CDR3 covers 15 residues. The J segment lost 0 bases and the V segment lost 6 bases, leaving 7 bases of the junction unmatched. CDR1 is MNHEY, CDR2 SVGAGI, per germline. CDR3 sequence (DNA): TGTGCCAGCAGCGAGGGGGCCGGCATGAACACTGAAGCTTTCTTT. It specifies CASSEGAGMNTEAFF.

This sequence joins TRBV6-6 and TRBJ2-1, with TRBD2 identical over 10 bases. This CDR3 region has 16 residues. Germline CDR1 is MNHNY and CDR2 is SVGAGI (reference sequence). Trimming at V came to 6 bases and at J to 5 bases, leaving 10 bases not matched to a gene. This CDR3 is CASRLAGGGGNNEQFF. The CDR3 nucleotides are TGTGCCAGCAGATTAGCGGGGGGCGGTGGAAACAATGAGCAGTTCTTC.

V gene TRBV9 combines with J gene TRBJ2-7; 10 bases agree with TRBD2. Germline V CDR1 and CDR2: SGDLS, YYNGEE. This CDR3 spans 16 amino acids. V lost 0 bases, J lost 7 bases, and 10 bases stayed unmatched. As DNA, the CDR3 is TGTGCCAGCAGCGTAGTGTGGCTAGCGGGAGCGTGGGAGCAGTACTTC. Its translation: CASSVVWLAGAWEQYF.

J is TRBJ2-5 and V is TRBV5-4; possibly TRBD2 for D (5 bases). Germline loops: CDR1 SGHNT, CDR2 YYREEE (reference sequence). The CDR3 contains 14 residues. Trimming removed 4 bases at V and 1 base at J, with 11 bases between. The CDR3 coding sequence is TGTGCCAGCAGCATAGGACTGGGCCAAGAGACCCAGTACTTC. Its protein product is CASSIGLGQETQYF.

The V gene is TRBV6-5, the J gene TRBJ2-2; 8 positions match TRBD1. Germline V gene lookup returns CDR1 MNHEY and CDR2 SVGAGI. The CDR3 consists of 15 residues. V gave up 5 bases and J gave up 2 bases; unmatched junction bases: 4. CDR3 in amino acids: CASSRGQGNTGELFF. The CDR3, as DNA: TGTGCCAGCAGTAGAGGACAGGGAAACACCGGGGAGCTGTTTTTT.

V usage is TRBV5-1 and J usage is TRBJ2-7; TRBD1 matches 8 bases. With 3 bases clipped from V and 6 bases from J, the junction kept 5 bases outside the gene matches. Per germline, CDR1 SGHRS and CDR2 YFSETQ. The CDR3 is 13 amino acids. This chain's CDR3 is CASSYLQGVEQYF. The CDR3 region has the DNA TGCGCCAGCAGCTACCTACAGGGGGTCGAGCAGTACTTC.

The CDR3 sequence is CASSVGDTYGYGYTF. The CDR3 DNA follows: TGTGCCAGCAGCGTAGGTGACACCTATGGCTATGGCTACACCTTC. This chain joins TRBV9 and TRBJ1-2; D remains unclear. The germline gives CDR1 SGDLS, CDR2 YYNGEE. This CDR3 region has 15 residues. V was shortened by 0 bases and J by 4 bases, with 13 bases between the two germline ends. Using reference TRBV9 and TRBJ1-2 for the parts outside the CDR3, the full variable domain is DSGVTQTPKHLITATGQRVTLRCSPRSGDLSVYWYQQSLDQGLQFLIQYYNGEERAKGNILERFSAQQFPDLHSELNLSSLELGDSALYFCASSVGDTYGYGYTFGSGTRLTVV.

V is TRBV23-1 and J is TRBJ2-7; D possibly corresponds to TRBD1 (6 bases). TRBV23-1 is placed among ORFs of uncertain function. The CDR3 is made up of 13 amino acids. The V and J ends lost 8 bases and 7 bases respectively, with 18 bases between them. CDR3 amino acids: CASPQGVFWEQYF. The CDR3, as DNA: TGCGCCAGCCCACAGGGAGTATTCTGGGAGCAGTACTTC.